A selection of T cell receptor beta chains follows, all from one sample in a study of chemoradiotherapy in HPV16-positive cancers. This table comes from immunoSEQ multiplex PCR, and its TCRdb copy is limited to in-frame clones, with some not included. The table lists 30,000 to 35,000 clones, around 89% of them singletons, with 3% to 3.5% in the top ten. Source: blood, taken from a patient who underwent chemoradiotherapy. These receptor sequences come from a human donor with HPV-associated anogenital cancer. Both conserved end residues are part of each CDR3. A D gene is named only where the DNA matches it firmly. Some rows have no size entry. The others give once, few or many, or a class for an expanded clone.

>TRBJ1-1|.|.|TRBV19
CASKSGTVNTEAFF
TGTGCCAGTAAATCAGGCACTGTGAACACTGAAGCTTTCTTT
>TRBJ2-2|TRBD2|.|TRBV14
CASSPLAGVSGELFF
TGTGCCAGCAGCCCACTAGCGGGAGTTTCGGGGGAGCTGTTTTTT
>TRBJ1-1|.|.|TRBV4-1
CASSQGAIDTEAFF
TGCGCCAGCAGCCAAGGAGCAATCGACACTGAAGCTTTCTTT
>TRBJ2-7|.|.|TRBV5-6
CASSFVSSIHEQYF
TGTGCCAGCAGCTTCGTCAGCAGCATCCACGAGCAGTACTTC
>TRBJ1-3|.|.|TRBV27
CASRQISGNTIYF
TGTGCCAGCAGACAGATCTCTGGAAACACCATATATTTT
>TRBJ2-7|TRBD1|.|TRBV2
CASSGGTEEWEQYF
TGTGCCAGCAGTGGGGGGACAGAAGAGTGGGAGCAGTACTTC
>TRBJ1-5|.|.|TRBV19
CASSSDRPNQPQHF
TGTGCCAGTAGCTCGGACAGACCCAATCAGCCCCAGCATTTT
>TRBJ2-3|.|.|TRBV6-4
CASPRDPRGTDTQYF
TGTGCCAGCCCCCGGGACCCGCGGGGCACAGATACGCAGTATTTT
>TRBJ1-5|TRBD1|few|TRBV18
CASSQLGQGSNQPQHF
TGTGCCAGCTCACAACTCGGACAGGGAAGCAATCAGCCCCAGCATTTT
>TRBJ2-7|TRBD2|.|TRBV19
CASKNSGRAAYEQYF
TGTGCCAGTAAAAATAGCGGGAGGGCGGCATACGAGCAGTACTTC
>TRBJ2-3|TRBD1|.|TRBV6-1
CASSDDLTGQFTDTQYF
TGTGCCAGCAGTGATGATCTGACGGGACAGTTCACAGATACGCAGTATTTT
>TRBJ2-3|.|.|TRBV27
CASSPLRGTDTQYF
TGTGCCAGCAGTCCCCTGAGGGGCACAGATACGCAGTATTTT
>TRBJ2-7|.|once|TRBV5-4
CASSLRPAYEQYF
TGTGCCAGCAGCTTAAGACCCGCCTACGAGCAGTACTTC
>TRBJ2-7|.|.|TRBV7-9
CASSLADGNEQYF
TGTGCCAGCAGCTTAGCGGACGGAAACGAGCAGTACTTC
>TRBJ1-4|.|.|TRBV5-1
CASSLASNEKLFF
TGCGCCAGCAGCTTGGCGAGTAATGAAAAACTGTTTTTT
>TRBJ2-7|TRBD1|.|TRBV5-5
CASSEDRNYEQYF
TGTGCCAGCAGCGAGGACAGGAACTACGAGCAGTACTTC
>TRBJ2-6|.|.|TRBV29-1
CSILSVGSGANVLTF
TGCAGCATCTTATCTGTAGGGTCTGGGGCCAACGTCCTGACTTTC
>TRBJ2-1|TRBD2|.|TRBV5-4
CASSALLAGYNNEQFF
TGTGCCAGCAGCGCCCTACTAGCGGGGTATAACAATGAGCAGTTCTTC
>TRBJ2-2|TRBD2|.|TRBV2
CASTTSGDTGELFF
TGTGCCAGCACCACTAGCGGGGACACCGGGGAGCTGTTTTTT
>TRBJ1-3|.|.|TRBV6-1
CASFHGVAGNTIYF
TGTGCCAGCTTCCATGGGGTAGCTGGAAACACCATATATTTT
>TRBJ2-3|TRBD2|.|TRBV11-2
CASSARLADLTDTQYF
TGTGCCAGCAGCGCCCGACTAGCGGATCTCACAGATACGCAGTATTTT
>TRBJ1-1|.|.|TRBV4-3
CASSQETRGTEAFF
TGCGCCAGCAGCCAAGAGACGCGGGGTACTGAAGCTTTCTTT
>TRBJ2-7|.|.|TRBV7-9
CASSSWRELGYEQYF
TGTGCCAGCAGCTCCTGGAGGGAGTTGGGGTACGAGCAGTACTTC
>TRBJ2-7|TRBD1|few|TRBV5-1
CASSPLQGALYEQYF
TGCGCCAGCAGCCCTCTCCAGGGGGCTCTCTACGAGCAGTACTTC
>TRBJ1-5|.|.|TRBV6-6
CASSQQGYQPQHF
TGTGCCAGCAGTCAACAGGGTTATCAGCCCCAGCATTTT
>TRBJ2-3|.|.|TRBV5-6
CASSFWTETQYF
TGTGCCAGCAGCTTCTGGACGGAAACGCAGTATTTT
>TRBJ1-1|.|.|TRBV5-1
CASSIKGSVGNAEAFF
TGCGCCAGCTCCATAAAAGGTAGTGTCGGGAACGCTGAAGCTTTCTTT
>TRBJ2-7|.|.|TRBV4-3
CASNLRTPYEQYF
TGCGCCAGCAACCTCCGGACCCCCTACGAGCAGTACTTC
>TRBJ2-7|.|.|TRBV6-5
CASSYDTAYEQYF
TGTGCCAGCAGTTACGACACCGCCTACGAGCAGTACTTC
>TRBJ1-1|.|.|TRBV9
CASSVRQENTEAFF
TGTGCCAGCAGCGTAAGGCAGGAGAACACTGAAGCTTTCTTT
>TRBJ2-3|.|.|TRBV29-1
CSLGASADTQYF
TGCAGCCTCGGGGCTAGCGCAGATACGCAGTATTTT
>TRBJ2-1|.|once|TRBV11-3
CASSLRGDEQFF
TGTGCCAGCAGCTTGAGGGGCGATGAGCAGTTCTTC
>TRBJ1-1|.|.|TRBV19
CASQEERVGEAFF
TGTGCCAGTCAAGAGGAAAGGGTAGGGGAAGCTTTCTTT
>TRBJ2-7|TRBD2|few|TRBV5-1
CASLPSSLAGEYEQYF
TGCGCCAGCCTACCCTCATCCTTAGCGGGAGAATACGAGCAGTACTTC
>TRBJ2-7|.|.|TRBV5-4
CASSLQGTFYEQYF
TGTGCCAGCAGCTTGCAAGGTACTTTCTACGAGCAGTACTTC
>TRBJ1-6|.|.|TRBV9
CASSVSQASSYNSPLHF
TGTGCCAGCAGCGTATCCCAGGCCAGCTCCTATAATTCACCCCTCCACTTT
>TRBJ2-7|.|.|TRBV2
CASSEGSEQYF
TGTGCCAGCAGTGAGGGGAGCGAGCAGTACTTC
>TRBJ2-7|TRBD1|.|TRBV2
CASRADRGRSYEQYF
TGTGCCAGCAGGGCCGACAGGGGAAGGTCCTACGAGCAGTACTTC
>TRBJ1-1|.|.|TRBV6-5
CASSLRDTNTEAFF
TGTGCCAGCAGTCTCCGGGACACGAACACTGAAGCTTTCTTT
>TRBJ2-4|.|.|TRBV7-9
CASSIGRVNIQYF
TGTGCCAGCAGCATAGGACGGGTAAACATTCAGTACTTC
>TRBJ2-5|TRBD1|.|TRBV4-3
CASSQVRTGVETQYF
TGCGCCAGCAGCCAAGTTCGGACAGGGGTGGAGACCCAGTACTTC
>TRBJ2-3|.|.|TRBV19
CASSMQSATDTQYF
TGTGCCAGTAGTATGCAGAGTGCCACAGATACGCAGTATTTT
>TRBJ1-2|TRBD1|.|TRBV2
CASSGTGGATSGYTF
TGTGCCAGCAGTGGGACAGGGGGCGCGACGAGTGGCTACACCTTC
>TRBJ2-1|TRBD2|.|TRBV19
CASRPPGGGVQFF
TGTGCCAGTAGGCCCCCGGGGGGAGGTGTGCAGTTCTTC
>TRBJ2-5|.|.|TRBV4-1
CASSQEAAQYF
TGCGCCAGCAGCCAAGAGGCGGCCCAGTACTTC
>TRBJ2-7|TRBD2|.|TRBV9
CASSPGVGASGEQYF
TGTGCCAGCAGCCCGGGAGTGGGGGCTAGCGGGGAGCAGTACTTC
>TRBJ2-3|.|once|TRBV29-1
CSVGESTDTQYF
TGCAGCGTTGGGGAGAGCACAGATACGCAGTATTTT
>TRBJ1-2|.|.|TRBV30
CAWTPHDGYGYTF
TGTGCCTGGACCCCACACGACGGATATGGCTACACCTTC
>TRBJ1-1|.|.|TRBV18
CASSPLLRQTPAGRAFF
TGTGCCAGCTCACCACTTCTCCGACAGACTCCCGCCGGACGAGCTTTCTTT
>TRBJ1-3|.|once|TRBV7-2
CASSRSSGNTIYF
TGTGCCAGCAGCCGGAGCTCTGGAAACACCATATATTTT
>TRBJ2-2|.|.|TRBV30
CAWSGNTGELFF
TGTGCCTGGAGTGGGAACACCGGGGAGCTGTTTTTT
>TRBJ2-7|.|.|TRBV5-1
CASSSDYEQYF
TGCGCCAGCAGCTCTGACTACGAGCAGTACTTC
>TRBJ2-3|TRBD2|.|TRBV10-1
CASSESGSGGGDTQYF
TGCGCCAGCAGTGAGTCCGGTAGCGGGGGAGGGGATACGCAGTATTTT